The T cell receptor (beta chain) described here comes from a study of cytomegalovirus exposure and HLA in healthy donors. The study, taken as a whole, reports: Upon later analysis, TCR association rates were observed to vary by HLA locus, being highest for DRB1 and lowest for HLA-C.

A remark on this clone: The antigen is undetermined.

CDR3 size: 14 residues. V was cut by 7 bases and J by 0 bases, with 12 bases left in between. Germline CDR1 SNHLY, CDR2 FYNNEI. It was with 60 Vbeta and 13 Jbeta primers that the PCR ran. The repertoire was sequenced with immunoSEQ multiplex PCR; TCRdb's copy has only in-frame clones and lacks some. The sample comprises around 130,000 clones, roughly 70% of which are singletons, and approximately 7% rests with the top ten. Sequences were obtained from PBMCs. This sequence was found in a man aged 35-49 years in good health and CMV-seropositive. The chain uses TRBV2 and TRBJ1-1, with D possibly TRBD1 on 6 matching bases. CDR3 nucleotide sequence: TGTGCCAGCAATCCAGGGGTAATGAACACTGAAGCTTTCTTT. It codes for CASNPGVMNTEAFF. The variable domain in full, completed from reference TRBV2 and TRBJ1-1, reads EPEVTQTPSHQVTQMGQEVILRCVPISNHLYFYWYRQILGQKVEFLVSFYNNEISEKSEIFDDQFSVERPDGSNFTLKIRSTKLEDSAMYFCASNPGVMNTEAFFGQGTRLTVV.